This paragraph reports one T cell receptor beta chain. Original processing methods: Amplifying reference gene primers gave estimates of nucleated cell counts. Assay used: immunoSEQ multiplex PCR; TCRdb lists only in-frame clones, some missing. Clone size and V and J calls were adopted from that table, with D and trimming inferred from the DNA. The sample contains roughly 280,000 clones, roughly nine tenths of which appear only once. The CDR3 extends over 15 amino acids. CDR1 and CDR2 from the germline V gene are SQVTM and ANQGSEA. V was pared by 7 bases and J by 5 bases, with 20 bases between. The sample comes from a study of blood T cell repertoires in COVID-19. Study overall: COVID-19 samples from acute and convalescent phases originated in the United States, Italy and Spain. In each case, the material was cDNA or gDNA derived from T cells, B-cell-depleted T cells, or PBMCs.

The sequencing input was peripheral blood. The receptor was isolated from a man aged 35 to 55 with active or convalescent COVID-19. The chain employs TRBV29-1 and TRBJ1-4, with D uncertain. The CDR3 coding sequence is TGCAGCGCCAAGAAAGACGGAGGGTGGAATGAAAAACTGTTTTTT. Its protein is CSAKKDGGWNEKLFF.